This T cell receptor (beta chain) was profiled in a study of blood T cell repertoires in COVID-19. Study-wide background: Both acute and convalescent COVID-19 samples were obtained from the United States, Italy and Spain. PBMCs, B-cell-depleted T cells, or T cells were the source of the cDNA or gDNA that made up the material.

The authors' processing: Amplification of reference gene primers was used by the study to estimate nucleated cell counts. Here immunoSEQ multiplex PCR was the method, and the copy in TCRdb shows in-frame clones only, minus some. That table furnishes V, J and clone size, whereas the DNA furnished D and trimming. The data show some 200,000 clones, approximately 85% seen once. The Seattle patients, enrolled during active infection, were followed longitudinally. With 4 bases clipped from V and 10 bases from J, the junction kept 6 bases outside the gene matches. Germline-derived CDR1 and CDR2 are SGHRS and YFSETQ. There are 12 residues in the CDR3.

Material for sequencing was peripheral blood. This TCR came from a woman between 65 and 79 years old with COVID-19, enrolled during active disease. This chain joins TRBV5-1 and TRBJ1-1, with 8 bases fitting TRBD1. CDR3 sequence reads: CASSPDRVGAFF. In DNA, the CDR3 is TGCGCCAGCAGCCCGGACAGGGTTGGAGCTTTCTTT.